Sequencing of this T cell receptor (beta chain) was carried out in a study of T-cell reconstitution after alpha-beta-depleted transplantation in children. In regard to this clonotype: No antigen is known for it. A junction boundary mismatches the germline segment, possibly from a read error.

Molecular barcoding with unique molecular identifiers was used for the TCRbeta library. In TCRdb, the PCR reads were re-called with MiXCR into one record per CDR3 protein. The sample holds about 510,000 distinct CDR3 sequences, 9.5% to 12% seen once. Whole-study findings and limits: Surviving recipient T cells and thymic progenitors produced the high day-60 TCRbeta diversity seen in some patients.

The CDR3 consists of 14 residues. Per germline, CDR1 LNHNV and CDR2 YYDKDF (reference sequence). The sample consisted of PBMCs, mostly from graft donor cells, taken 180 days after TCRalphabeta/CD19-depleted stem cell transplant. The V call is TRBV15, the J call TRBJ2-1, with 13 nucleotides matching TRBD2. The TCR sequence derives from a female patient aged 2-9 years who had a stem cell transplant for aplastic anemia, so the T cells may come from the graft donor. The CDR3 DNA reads TGTGCCTCCAGCGTCACTAGCGGGAGGGGTGAGCAGTTCTTC. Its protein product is CASSVTSGRGEQFF.